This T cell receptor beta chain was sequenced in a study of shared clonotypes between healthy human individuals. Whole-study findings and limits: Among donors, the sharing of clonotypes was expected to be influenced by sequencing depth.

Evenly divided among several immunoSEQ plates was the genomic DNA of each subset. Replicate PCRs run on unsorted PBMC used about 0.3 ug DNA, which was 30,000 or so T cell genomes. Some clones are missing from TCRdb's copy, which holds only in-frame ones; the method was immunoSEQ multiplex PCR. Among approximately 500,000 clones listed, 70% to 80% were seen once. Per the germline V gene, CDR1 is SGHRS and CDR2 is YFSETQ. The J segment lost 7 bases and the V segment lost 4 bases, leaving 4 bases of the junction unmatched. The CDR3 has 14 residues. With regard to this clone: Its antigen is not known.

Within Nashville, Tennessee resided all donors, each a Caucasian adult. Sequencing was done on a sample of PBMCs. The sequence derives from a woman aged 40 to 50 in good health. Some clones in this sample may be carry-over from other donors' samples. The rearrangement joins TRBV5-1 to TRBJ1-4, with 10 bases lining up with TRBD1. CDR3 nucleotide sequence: TGCGCCAGCAGCGCGACAGGGGGCGGTGAAAAACTGTTTTTT. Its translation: CASSATGGGEKLFF.